Below, one TCR beta chain is given with its context. The data derive from a study of PD-L1 blockade in urothelial cancer. Study as a whole: Previous chemotherapy exposure amounted to 0 to 3 regimens for patients.

Germline V gene lookup returns CDR1 MDHEN and CDR2 SYDVKM. V was pared by 5 bases and J by 10 bases, with 14 bases between. This CDR3 has 12 residues. The time point is: pretreatment peripheral blood. Libraries were prepared by immunoSEQ multiplex PCR; TCRdb keeps only in-frame clonotypes and omits some of them. In the table there are about 79,000 clones, just under 85% of which are singletons. The sample was PBMCs, taken around atezolizumab (anti-PD-L1) treatment. V is TRBV28 and J is TRBJ2-5; TRBD1 is a possible D gene (6 bases). This clonotype originated in a man aged 40-50 years with urothelial cancer. The CDR3 DNA follows: TGTGCCAGCAGTATCCAAACAGGGTTCCAGTACTTC. Protein sequence: CASSIQTGFQYF.